The 5 T cell receptor beta chains below were found in one sample sequenced in a study of early T cells in non-severe SARS-CoV-2 infection. TCRdb itself ran the 5' RACE reads through MiXCR, one entry per CDR3 protein. Among tens of thousands of distinct CDR3 sequences, around 12% were seen once, and the ten largest hold 3.5% to 5.5%. The material sequenced was whole blood. These receptors came from an adult who was a healthcare worker with PCR-confirmed SARS-CoV-2 infection or an uninfected control (not recorded which).

There are a few counts of this clonotype. The chain links TRBV18 to TRBJ1-4, with D perhaps TRBD1 (5 bases). The length of the CDR3 is 15 residues. Trimming removed 1 base from V and 7 bases from J, with 13 bases in between. CDR1 is KGHSH, CDR2 LQKENI, per germline. The CDR3 loop reads CASSPREVRGEKLFF. The CDR3 nucleotides are TGTGCCAGCTCACCACGCGAGGTGAGGGGTGAAAAACTGTTTTTT.

This clonotype was seen ten or more times. The chain links TRBV5-5 to TRBJ2-5; D might be TRBD1 (7 bases). This CDR3 spans 15 amino acids. CDR1 and CDR2 from the germline V gene are SGHKS and YYEKEE (reference sequence). Trimming left V 0 bases short and J 4 bases short, with 13 bases between. CDR3 nucleotide sequence: TGTGCCAGCAGCTTGGCCGGAGGGGGCGGAGAGACCCAGTACTTC. Protein product: CASSLAGGGGETQYF.

This clonotype came up a few times. The rearrangement links TRBV20-1 to TRBJ2-1, with 7 bases that match TRBD2. The germline V gene encodes CDR1 DFQATT and CDR2 SNEGSKA (reference sequence). The CDR3 length is 16 residues. V shed 0 bases, J shed 2 bases, and the junction held 7 bases outside the gene matches. The CDR3 region has the DNA TGCAGTGCTAGAGATCACCTAGCGGACCCCTACAATGAGCAGTTCTTC. Its protein product is CSARDHLADPYNEQFF.

This clonotype was detected many times. The chain joins TRBV6-5 to TRBJ2-1; 8 bases are a match to TRBD1. Germline values: CDR1 MNHEY, CDR2 SVGAGI. The V gene end was trimmed by 6 bases and the J gene end by 5 bases; junction bases not matched to a gene: 12. The CDR3 is 16 residues long. CDR3 amino acids: CASRALRQGSHNEQFF. Here the CDR3 DNA reads TGTGCCAGCAGAGCCCTCCGACAGGGGTCCCACAATGAGCAGTTCTTC.

This clonotype was seen ten or more times. The rearrangement links TRBV12-3 or TRBV12-4 to TRBJ1-2; TRBD1 matches at 9 bases. Germline trimming cut 5 bases from V and 8 bases from J; bases unmatched to any gene: 9. The CDR3 has 14 amino acids. The CDR3 reads CASSIRQGVRGYTF. The CDR3 bases are TGTGCCAGCAGTATAAGACAGGGGGTCAGGGGCTACACCTTC.